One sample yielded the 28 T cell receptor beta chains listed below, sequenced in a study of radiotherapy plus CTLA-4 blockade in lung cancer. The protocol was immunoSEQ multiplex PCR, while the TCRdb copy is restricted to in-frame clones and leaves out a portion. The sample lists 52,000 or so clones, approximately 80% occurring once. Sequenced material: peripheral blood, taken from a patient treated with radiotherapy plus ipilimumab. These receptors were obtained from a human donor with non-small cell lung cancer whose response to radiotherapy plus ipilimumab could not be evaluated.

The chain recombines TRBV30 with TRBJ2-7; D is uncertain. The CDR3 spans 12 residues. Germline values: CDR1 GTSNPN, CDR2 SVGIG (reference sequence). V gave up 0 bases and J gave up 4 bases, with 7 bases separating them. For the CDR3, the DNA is TGTGCCTGGAGTGTACTCGGGTACGAGCAGTACTTC. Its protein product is CAWSVLGYEQYF.

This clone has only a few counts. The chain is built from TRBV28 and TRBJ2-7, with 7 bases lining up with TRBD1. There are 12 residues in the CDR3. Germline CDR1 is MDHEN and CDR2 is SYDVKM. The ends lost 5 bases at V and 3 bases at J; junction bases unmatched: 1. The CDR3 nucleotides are TGTGCCAGCAGTCCAGGGGGCTACGAGCAGTACTTC. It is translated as CASSPGGYEQYF.

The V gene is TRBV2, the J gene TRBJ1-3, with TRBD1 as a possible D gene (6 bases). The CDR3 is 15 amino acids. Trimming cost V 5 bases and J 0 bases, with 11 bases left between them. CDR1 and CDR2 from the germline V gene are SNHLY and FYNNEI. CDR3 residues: CASSSQGNSGNTIYF. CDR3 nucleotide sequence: TGTGCCAGCAGTTCACAGGGCAACTCTGGAAACACCATATATTTT.

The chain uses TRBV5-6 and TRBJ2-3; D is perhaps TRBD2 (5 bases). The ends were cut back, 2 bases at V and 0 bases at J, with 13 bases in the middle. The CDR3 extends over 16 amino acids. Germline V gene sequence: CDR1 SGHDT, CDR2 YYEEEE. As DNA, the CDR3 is TGTGCCAGCAGCTTAGGACGGGGATCTAGCACAGATACGCAGTATTTT. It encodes CASSLGRGSSTDTQYF.

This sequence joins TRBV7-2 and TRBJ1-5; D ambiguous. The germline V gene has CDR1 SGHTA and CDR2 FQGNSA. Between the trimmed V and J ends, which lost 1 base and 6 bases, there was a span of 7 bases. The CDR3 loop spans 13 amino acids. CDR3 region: CASSLGFGQPQHF. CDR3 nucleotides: TGTGCCAGCAGCTTAGGGTTCGGTCAGCCCCAGCATTTT.

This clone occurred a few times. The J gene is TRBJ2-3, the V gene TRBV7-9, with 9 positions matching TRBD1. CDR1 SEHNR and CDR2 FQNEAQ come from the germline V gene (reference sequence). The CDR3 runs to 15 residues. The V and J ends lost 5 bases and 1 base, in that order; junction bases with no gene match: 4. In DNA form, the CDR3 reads TGTGCCAGCAGCCCTGACAGGGGGGGCACAGATACGCAGTATTTT. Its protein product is CASSPDRGGTDTQYF. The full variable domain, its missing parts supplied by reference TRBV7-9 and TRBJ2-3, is DTGVSQNPRHKITKRGQNVTFRCDPISEHNRLYWYRQTLGQGPEFLTYFQNEAQLEKSRLLSDRFSAERPKGSFSTLEIQRTEQGDSAMYLCASSPDRGGTDTQYFGPGTRLTVL.

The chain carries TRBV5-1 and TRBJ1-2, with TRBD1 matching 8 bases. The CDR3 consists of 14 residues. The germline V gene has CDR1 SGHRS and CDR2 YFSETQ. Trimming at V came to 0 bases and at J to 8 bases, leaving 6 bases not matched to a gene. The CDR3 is CASSLEGRGPGYTF. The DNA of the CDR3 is TGCGCCAGCAGCTTGGAGGGCAGGGGGCCGGGCTACACCTTC.

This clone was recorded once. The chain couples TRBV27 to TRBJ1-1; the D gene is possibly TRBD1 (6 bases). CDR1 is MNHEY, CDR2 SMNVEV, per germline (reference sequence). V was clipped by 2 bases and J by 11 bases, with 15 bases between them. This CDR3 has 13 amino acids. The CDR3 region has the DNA TGTGCCAGCAGTTTAGAGCGCGGGGGCGAGGCTTTCTTT. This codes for CASSLERGGEAFF.

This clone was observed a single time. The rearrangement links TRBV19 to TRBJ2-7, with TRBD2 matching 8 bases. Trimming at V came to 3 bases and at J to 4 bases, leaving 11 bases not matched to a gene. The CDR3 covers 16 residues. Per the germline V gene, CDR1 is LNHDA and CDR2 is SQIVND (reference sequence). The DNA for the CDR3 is TGTGCCAGTAGTATGCTATCTGCCGGGAGGGCATACGAGCAGTACTTC. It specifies CASSMLSAGRAYEQYF.

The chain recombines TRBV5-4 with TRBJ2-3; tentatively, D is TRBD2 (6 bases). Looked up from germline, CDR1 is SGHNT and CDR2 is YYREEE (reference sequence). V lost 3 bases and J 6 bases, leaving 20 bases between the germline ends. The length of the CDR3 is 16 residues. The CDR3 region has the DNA TGTGCCAGCAGCTCCGGAACGGGAGCGAAGGGGGATACGCAGTATTTT. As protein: CASSSGTGAKGDTQYF. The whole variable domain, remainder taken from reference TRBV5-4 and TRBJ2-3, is ETGVTQSPTHLIKTRGQQVTLRCSSQSGHNTVSWYQQALGQGPQFIFQYYREEENGRGNFPPRFSGLQFPNYSSELNVNALELDDSALYLCASSSGTGAKGDTQYFGPGTRLTVL.

The CDR3 here is CASSNTGYPDQPQHF. CDR3 sequence (DNA): TGTGCCAGCAGCAACACAGGATACCCTGATCAGCCCCAGCATTTT. The chain uses TRBV5-6 and TRBJ1-5; a weak D match, TRBD1 (5 bases). The CDR3 runs to 15 residues. Looked up from germline, CDR1 is SGHDT and CDR2 is YYEEEE. Trimming pared 4 bases from V and 5 bases from J, leaving 16 bases between.

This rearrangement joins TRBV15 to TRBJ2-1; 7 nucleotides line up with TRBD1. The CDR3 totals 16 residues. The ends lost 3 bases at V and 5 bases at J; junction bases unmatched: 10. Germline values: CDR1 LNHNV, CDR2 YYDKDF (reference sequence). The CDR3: CATSRGRQGKHNEQFF. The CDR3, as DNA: TGTGCCACCAGCAGGGGAAGACAGGGAAAGCACAATGAGCAGTTCTTC.

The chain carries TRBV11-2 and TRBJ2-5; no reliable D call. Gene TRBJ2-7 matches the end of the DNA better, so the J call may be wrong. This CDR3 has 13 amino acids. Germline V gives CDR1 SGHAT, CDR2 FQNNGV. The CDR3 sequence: CASSLASSYEQYF. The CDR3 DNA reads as TGTGCCAGCAGCTTGGCTAGCTCCTACGAGCAGTACTTC.

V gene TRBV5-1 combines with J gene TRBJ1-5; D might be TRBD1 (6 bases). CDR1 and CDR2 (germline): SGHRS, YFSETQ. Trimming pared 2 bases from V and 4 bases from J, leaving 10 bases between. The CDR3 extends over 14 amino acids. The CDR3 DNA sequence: TGCGCCAGCAGCTTACAGGGTTTGAATCAGCCCCAGCATTTT. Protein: CASSLQGLNQPQHF.

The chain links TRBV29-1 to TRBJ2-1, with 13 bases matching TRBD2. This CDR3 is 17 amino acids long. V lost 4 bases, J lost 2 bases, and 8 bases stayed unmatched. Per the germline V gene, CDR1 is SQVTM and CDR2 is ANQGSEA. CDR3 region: CSVGWTSGGNTYNEQFF. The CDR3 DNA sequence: TGCAGCGTTGGTTGGACTAGCGGGGGTAATACCTACAATGAGCAGTTCTTC.

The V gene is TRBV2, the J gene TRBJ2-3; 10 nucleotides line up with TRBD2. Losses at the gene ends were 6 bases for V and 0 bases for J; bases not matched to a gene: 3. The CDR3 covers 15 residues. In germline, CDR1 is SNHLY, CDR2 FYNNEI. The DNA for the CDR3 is TGTGCCAGCAGAGAGACTAGCGGGAGCACAGATACGCAGTATTTT. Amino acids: CASRETSGSTDTQYF. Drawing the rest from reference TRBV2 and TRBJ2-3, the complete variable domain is EPEVTQTPSHQVTQMGQEVILRCVPISNHLYFYWYRQILGQKVEFLVSFYNNEISEKSEIFDDQFSVERPDGSNFTLKIRSTKLEDSAMYFCASRETSGSTDTQYFGPGTRLTVL.

The CDR3 DNA reads TGTGCCAGCAGCACCACAGGGTTTAACGAGCAGTACTTC. It specifies CASSTTGFNEQYF. The chain employs TRBV6-5 and TRBJ2-7; maybe TRBD1 (6 bases). The CDR3 totals 13 residues. The germline CDR1 and CDR2 sequences are MNHEY and SVGAGI. V lost 6 bases and J lost 5, with 14 bases in between.

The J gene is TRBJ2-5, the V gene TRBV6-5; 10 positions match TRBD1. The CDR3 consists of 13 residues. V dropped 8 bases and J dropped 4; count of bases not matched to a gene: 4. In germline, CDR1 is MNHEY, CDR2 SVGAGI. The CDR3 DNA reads TGTGCCAGCCGGGACAGGGGTATAGAGACCCAGTACTTC. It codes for CASRDRGIETQYF.

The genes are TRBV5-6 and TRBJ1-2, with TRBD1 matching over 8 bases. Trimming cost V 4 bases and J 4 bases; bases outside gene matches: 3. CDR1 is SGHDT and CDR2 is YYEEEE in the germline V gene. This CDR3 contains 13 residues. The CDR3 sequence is CASSLDRGYGYTF. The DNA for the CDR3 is TGTGCCAGCAGCCTCGACAGGGGCTATGGCTACACCTTC.

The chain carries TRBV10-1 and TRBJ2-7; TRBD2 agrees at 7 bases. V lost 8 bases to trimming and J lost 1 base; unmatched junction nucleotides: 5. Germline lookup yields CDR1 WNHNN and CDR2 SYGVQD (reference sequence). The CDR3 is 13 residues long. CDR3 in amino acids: CASQLADSYEQYF. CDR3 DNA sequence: TGCGCCAGCCAGCTAGCGGATTCCTACGAGCAGTACTTC.

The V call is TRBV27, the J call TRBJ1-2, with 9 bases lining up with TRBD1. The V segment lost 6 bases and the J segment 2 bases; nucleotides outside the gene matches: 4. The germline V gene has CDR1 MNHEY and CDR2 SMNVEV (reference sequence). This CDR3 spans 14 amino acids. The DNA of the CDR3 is TGTGCCAGCAGATTGACAGGGGGGAACTATGGCTACACCTTC. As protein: CASRLTGGNYGYTF.

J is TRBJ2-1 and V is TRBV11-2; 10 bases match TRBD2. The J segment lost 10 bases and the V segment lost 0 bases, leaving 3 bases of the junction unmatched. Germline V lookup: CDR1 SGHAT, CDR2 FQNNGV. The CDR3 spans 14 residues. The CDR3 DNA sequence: TGTGCCAGCAGCTTAGATCTAGCGGGGGAAGAGCAGTTCTTC. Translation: CASSLDLAGEEQFF.

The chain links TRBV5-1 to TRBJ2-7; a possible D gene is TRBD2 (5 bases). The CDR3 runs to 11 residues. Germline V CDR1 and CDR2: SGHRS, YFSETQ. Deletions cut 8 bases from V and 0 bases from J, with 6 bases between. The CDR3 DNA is TGCGCCAGTCGGGGCTCCTACGAGCAGTACTTC. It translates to CASRGSYEQYF.

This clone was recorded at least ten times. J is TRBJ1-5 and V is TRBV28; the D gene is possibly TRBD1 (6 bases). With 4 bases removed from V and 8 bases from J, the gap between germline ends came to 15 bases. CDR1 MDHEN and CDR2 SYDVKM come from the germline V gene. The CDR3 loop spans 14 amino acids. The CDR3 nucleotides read TGTGCCAGCAGTTCTTACAGGGAGGGGAAGCCCCAGCATTTT. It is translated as CASSSYREGKPQHF.

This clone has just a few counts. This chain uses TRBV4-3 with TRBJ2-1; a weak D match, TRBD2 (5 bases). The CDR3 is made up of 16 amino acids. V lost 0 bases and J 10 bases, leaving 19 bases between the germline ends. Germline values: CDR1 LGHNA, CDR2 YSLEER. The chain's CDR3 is CASSQEDTRLSVEQFF. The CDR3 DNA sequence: TGCGCCAGCAGCCAAGAAGATACTAGGCTTTCAGTCGAGCAGTTCTTC.

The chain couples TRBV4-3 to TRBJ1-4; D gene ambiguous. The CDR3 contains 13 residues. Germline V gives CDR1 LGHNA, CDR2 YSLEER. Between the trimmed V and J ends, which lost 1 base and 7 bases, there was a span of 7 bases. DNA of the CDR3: TGCGCCAGCAGCCAAGGGAGCCGTGAAAAACTGTTTTTT. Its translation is CASSQGSREKLFF.

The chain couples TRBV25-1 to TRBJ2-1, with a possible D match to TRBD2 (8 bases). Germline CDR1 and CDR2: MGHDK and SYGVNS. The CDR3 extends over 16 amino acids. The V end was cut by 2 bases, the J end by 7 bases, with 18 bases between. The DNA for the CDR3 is TGTGCCAGCAGTGAAGGCCGGGAGGGGGCAAGGAATGAGCAGTTCTTC. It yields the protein CASSEGREGARNEQFF. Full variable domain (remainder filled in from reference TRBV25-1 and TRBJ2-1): EADIYQTPRYLVIGTGKKITLECSQTMGHDKMYWYQQDPGMELHLIHYSYGVNSTEKGDLSSESTVSRIRTEHFPLTLESARPSHTSQYLCASSEGREGARNEQFFGPGTRLTVL.

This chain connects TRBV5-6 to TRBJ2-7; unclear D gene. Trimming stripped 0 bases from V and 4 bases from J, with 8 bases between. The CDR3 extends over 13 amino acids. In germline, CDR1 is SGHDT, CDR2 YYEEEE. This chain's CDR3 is CASSLGQSYEQYF. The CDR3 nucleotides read TGTGCCAGCAGCTTGGGCCAGTCTTACGAGCAGTACTTC.